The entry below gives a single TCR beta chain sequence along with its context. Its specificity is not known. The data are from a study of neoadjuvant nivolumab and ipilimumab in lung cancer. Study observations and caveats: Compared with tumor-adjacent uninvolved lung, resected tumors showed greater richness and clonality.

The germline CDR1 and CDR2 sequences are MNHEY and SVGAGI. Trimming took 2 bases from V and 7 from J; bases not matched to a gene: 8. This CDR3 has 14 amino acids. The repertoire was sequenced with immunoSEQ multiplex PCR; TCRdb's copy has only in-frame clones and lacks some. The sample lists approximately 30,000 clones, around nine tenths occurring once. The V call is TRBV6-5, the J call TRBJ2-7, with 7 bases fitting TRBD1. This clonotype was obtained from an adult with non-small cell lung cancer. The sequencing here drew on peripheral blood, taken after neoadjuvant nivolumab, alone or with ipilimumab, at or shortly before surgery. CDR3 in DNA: TGTGCCAGCAGTTACGGCTGGGACAGCGGTGAGCAGTACTTC. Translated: CASSYGWDSGEQYF.